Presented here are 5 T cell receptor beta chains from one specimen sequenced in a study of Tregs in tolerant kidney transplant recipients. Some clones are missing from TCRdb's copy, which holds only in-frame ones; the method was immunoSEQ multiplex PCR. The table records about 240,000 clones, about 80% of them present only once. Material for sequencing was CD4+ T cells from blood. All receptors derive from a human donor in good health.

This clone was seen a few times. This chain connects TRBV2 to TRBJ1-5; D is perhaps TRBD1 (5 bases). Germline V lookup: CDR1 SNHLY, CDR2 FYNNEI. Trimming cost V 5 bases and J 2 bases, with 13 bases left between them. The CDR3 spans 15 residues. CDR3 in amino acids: CASSSQGRGNQPQHF. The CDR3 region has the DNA TGTGCCAGCAGTTCCCAGGGAAGGGGCAATCAGCCCCAGCATTTT.

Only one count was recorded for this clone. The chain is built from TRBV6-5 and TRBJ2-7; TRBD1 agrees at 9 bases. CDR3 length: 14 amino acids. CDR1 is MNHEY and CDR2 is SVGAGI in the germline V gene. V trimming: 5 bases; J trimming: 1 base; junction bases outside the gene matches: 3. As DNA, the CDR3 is TGTGCCAGCAGTGGGGACAGGGAATCCTACGAGCAGTACTTC. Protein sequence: CASSGDRESYEQYF.

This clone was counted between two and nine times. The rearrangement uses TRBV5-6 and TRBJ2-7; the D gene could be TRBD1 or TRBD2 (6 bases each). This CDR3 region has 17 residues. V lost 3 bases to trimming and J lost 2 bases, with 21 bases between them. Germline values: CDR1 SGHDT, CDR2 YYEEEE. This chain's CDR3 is CASSSNGRRGTTYEQYF. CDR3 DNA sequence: TGTGCCAGCAGCTCTAACGGGAGAAGGGGGACCACCTACGAGCAGTACTTC.

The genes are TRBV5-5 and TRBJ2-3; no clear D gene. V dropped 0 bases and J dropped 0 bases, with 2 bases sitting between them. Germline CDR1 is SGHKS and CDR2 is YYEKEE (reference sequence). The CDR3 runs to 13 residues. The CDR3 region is CASSLASTDTQYF. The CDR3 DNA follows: TGTGCCAGCAGCTTGGCCAGCACAGATACGCAGTATTTT.

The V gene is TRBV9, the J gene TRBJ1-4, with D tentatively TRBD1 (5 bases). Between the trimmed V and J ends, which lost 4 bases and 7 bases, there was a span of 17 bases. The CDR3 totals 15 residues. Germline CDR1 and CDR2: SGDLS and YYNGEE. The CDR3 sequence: CASSPGLLRREKLFF. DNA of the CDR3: TGTGCCAGCAGCCCGGGGCTGCTAAGACGTGAAAAACTGTTTTTT.